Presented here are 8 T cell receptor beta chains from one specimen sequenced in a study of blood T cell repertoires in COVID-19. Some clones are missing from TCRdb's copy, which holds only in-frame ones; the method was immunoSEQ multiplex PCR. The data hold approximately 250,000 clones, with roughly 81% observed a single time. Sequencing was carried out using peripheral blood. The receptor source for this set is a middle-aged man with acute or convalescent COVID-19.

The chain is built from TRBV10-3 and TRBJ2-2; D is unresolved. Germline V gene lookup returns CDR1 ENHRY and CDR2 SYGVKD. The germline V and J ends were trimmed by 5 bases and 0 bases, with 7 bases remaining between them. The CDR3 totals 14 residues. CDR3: CAISPSPNTGELFF. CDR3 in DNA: TGTGCCATCAGTCCTTCCCCGAACACCGGGGAGCTGTTTTTT.

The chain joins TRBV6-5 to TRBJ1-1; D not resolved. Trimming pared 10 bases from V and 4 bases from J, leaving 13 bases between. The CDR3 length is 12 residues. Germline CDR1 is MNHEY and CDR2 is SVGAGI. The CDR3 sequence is CATRMSSTEAFF. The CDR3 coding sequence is TGTGCCACCCGCATGAGCTCCACTGAAGCTTTCTTT.

The CDR3 bases are TGTGCCTGGAGTGTACGGGTAGGAGGTACTGAAGCTTTCTTT. Its translation is CAWSVRVGGTEAFF. The chain uses TRBV30 and TRBJ1-1, with D uncertain. From germline, CDR1 is GTSNPN and CDR2 SVGIG (reference sequence). The V end was cut by 0 bases, the J end by 5 bases, with 13 bases between. This CDR3 spans 14 amino acids.

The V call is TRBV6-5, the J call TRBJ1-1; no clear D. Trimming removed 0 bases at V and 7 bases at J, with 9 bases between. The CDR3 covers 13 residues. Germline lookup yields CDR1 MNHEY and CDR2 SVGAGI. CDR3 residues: CASSYSEHSEAFF. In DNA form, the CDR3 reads TGTGCCAGCAGTTACTCTGAGCACAGTGAAGCTTTCTTT.

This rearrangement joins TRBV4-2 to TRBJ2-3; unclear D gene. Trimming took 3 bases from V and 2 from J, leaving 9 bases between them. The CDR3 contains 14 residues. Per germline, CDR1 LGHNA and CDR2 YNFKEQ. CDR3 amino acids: CASSQVLTTDTQYF. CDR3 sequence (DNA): TGTGCCAGCAGCCAGGTACTTACCACAGATACGCAGTATTTT.

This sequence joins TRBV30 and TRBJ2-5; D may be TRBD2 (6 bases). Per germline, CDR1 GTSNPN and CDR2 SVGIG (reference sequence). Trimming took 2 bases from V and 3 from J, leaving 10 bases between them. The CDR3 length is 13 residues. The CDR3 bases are TGTGCCTGGAGTCCGGACTATAAAGAGACCCAGTACTTC. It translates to CAWSPDYKETQYF.

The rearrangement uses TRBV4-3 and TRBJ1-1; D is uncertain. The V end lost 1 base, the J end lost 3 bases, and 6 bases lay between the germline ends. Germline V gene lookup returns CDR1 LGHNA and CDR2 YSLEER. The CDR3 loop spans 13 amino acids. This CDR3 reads CASSQGTHTEAFF. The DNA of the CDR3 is TGCGCCAGCAGCCAAGGCACTCACACTGAAGCTTTCTTT.

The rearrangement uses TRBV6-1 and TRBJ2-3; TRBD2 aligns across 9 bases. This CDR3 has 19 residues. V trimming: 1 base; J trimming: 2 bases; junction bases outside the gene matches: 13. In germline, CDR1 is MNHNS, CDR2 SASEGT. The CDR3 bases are TGTGCCAGCAGTGAAGGGAAGCGGGGGGTTCTCGGTTCCACAGATACGCAGTATTTT. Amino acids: CASSEGKRGVLGSTDTQYF.